This TCR beta chain was observed in a study of CD8 T cells in ankylosing spondylitis. Study-level findings and limits: It was reported that disease-linked clones were significantly enriched in matched ankylosing spondylitis synovial fluid. What appeared characteristic of ankylosing spondylitis blood was a TCR beta motif of eight or nine highly homologous variants. Some motif variants had been reported before (in reactive arthritis synovial fluid and blood).

In this sample, this clonotype turned up many times. Antigen specificity is unknown. Germline CDR1 reads DFQATT; CDR2 reads SNEGSKA (reference sequence). The CDR3 is made up of 13 amino acids. Quantitative 5'-RACE with molecular barcodes generated TCR beta libraries. Each CDR3 protein is one row after TCRdb ran MiXCR on the 5' RACE reads. The sample yields about 540,000 distinct CDR3 sequences, roughly 13% seen once. Sequences were obtained from blood, either unsorted or a sorted T cell fraction (not recorded which). This clonotype was obtained from a male donor with ankylosing spondylitis. V is TRBV20-1 and J is TRBJ1-5; 7 nucleotides line up with TRBD1. The CDR3: CRTRVAGGQPQHF. The CDR3 DNA reads as TGCAGGACTAGAGTGGCAGGGGGTCAGCCCCAGCATTTT.